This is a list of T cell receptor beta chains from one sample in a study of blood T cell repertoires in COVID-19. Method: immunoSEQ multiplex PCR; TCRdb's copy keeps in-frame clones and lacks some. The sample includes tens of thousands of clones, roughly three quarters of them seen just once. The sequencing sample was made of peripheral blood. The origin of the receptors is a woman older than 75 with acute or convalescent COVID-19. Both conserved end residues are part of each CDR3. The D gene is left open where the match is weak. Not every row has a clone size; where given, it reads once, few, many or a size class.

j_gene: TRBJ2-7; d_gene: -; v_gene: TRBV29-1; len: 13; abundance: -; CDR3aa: CSVSTGGDREQYF; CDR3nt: TGCAGCGTTTCCACGGGCGGGGATCGCGAGCAGTACTTC
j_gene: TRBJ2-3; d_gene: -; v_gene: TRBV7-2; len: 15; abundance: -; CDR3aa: CASTLTGRSTDTQYF; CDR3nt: TGTGCCAGCACCCTCACCGGGAGATCCACAGATACGCAGTATTTT
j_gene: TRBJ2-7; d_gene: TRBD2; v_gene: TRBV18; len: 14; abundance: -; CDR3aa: CASSDAGGYYEQYF; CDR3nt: TGTGCCAGCTCAGATGCGGGAGGGTACTACGAGCAGTACTTC
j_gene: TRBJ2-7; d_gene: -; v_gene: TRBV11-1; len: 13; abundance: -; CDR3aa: CASSWHRAYEQYF; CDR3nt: TGTGCCAGCAGCTGGCACAGAGCCTACGAGCAGTACTTC
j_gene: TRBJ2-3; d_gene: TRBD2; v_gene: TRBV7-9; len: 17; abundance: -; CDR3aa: CASSSAGLAGFTDTQYF; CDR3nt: TGTGCCAGCAGCTCAGCAGGACTAGCGGGGTTCACAGATACGCAGTATTTT
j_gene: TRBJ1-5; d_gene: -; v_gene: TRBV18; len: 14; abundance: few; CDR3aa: CASSSGGRNQPQHF; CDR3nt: TGTGCCAGCTCGTCGGGGGGTAGGAATCAGCCCCAGCATTTT
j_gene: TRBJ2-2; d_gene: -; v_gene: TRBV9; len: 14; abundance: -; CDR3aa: CASSEQANTGELFF; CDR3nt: TGTGCCAGCAGTGAACAGGCGAACACCGGGGAGCTGTTTTTT
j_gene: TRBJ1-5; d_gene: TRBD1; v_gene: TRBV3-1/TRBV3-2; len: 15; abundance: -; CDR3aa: CASPGTGVGNQPQHF; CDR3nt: TGTGCCAGTCCCGGGACAGGGGTCGGCAATCAGCCCCAGCATTTT
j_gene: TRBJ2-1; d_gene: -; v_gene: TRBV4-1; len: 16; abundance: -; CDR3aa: CASSQILRGPYNEQFF; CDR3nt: TGCGCCAGCAGCCAAATACTAAGAGGGCCATACAATGAGCAGTTCTTC
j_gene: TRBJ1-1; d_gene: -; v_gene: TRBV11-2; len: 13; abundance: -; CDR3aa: CASSPQRGREAFF; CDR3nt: TGTGCCAGCAGCCCTCAGCGGGGTCGGGAAGCTTTCTTT
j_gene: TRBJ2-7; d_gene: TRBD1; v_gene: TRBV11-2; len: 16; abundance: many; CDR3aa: CASSLGHRGSSYEQYF; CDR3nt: TGTGCCAGCAGCTTGGGGCACAGGGGGAGCTCCTACGAGCAGTACTTC
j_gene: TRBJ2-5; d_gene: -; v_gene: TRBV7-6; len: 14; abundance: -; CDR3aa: CASSQRAGPETQYF; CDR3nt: TGTGCCAGCAGCCAGAGGGCAGGCCCAGAGACCCAGTACTTC
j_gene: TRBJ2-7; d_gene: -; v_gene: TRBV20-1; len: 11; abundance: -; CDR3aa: CSAASSYEQYF; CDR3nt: TGCAGTGCTGCCAGCTCCTACGAGCAGTACTTC
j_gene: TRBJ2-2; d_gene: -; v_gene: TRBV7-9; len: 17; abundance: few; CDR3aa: CASSLYGRSANTGELFF; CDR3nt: TGTGCCAGCAGCTTATACGGCCGAAGCGCGAACACCGGGGAGCTGTTTTTT
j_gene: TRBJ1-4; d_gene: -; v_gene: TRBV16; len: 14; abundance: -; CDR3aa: CASSHRGGTAELFF; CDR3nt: TGTGCCAGCAGCCATCGAGGTGGCACGGCAGAACTGTTTTTT
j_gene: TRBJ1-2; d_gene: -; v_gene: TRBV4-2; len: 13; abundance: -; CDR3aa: CASSQPINYGYTF; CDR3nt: TGTGCCAGCAGCCAACCAATTAACTATGGCTACACCTTC
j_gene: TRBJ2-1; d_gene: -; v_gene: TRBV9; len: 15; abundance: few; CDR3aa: CASSGGLSSYNEQFF; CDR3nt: TGTGCCAGCAGCGGGGGACTTAGCTCCTACAATGAGCAGTTCTTC
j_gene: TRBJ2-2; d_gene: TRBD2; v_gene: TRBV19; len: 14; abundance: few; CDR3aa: CASRWDYSTGELFF; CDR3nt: TGTGCCAGTCGATGGGACTACTCCACCGGGGAGCTGTTTTTT
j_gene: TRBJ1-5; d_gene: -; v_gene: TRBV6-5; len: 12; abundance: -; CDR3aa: CALTQLNQPQHF; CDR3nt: TGTGCCTTAACACAGCTCAATCAGCCCCAGCATTTT
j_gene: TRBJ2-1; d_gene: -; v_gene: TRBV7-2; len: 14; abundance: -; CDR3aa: CASSLRGGGNEQFF; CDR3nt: TGTGCCAGCAGCTTACGTGGGGGCGGGAATGAGCAGTTCTTC
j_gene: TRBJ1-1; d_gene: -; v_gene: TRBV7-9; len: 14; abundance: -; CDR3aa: CASSWTDIYTEAFF; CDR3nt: TGTGCCAGCAGCTGGACAGACATCTACACTGAAGCTTTCTTT
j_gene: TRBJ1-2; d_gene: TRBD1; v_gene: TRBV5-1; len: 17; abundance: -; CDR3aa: CASSLTPDRAQSGGYTF; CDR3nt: TGCGCCAGCAGCTTGACCCCAGACAGGGCGCAGTCGGGAGGCTACACCTTC
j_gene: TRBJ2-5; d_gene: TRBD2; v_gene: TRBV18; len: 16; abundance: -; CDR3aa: CASSPPGGVAGETQYF; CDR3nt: TGTGCCAGCTCACCACCGGGCGGAGTAGCGGGTGAGACCCAGTACTTC
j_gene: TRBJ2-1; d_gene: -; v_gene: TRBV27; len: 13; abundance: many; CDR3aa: CASSLKIGTEQFF; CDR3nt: TGTGCCAGCAGTTTAAAGATTGGGACAGAGCAGTTCTTC
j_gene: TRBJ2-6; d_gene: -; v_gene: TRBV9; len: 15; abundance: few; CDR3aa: CASSVNRAGANVLTF; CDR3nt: TGTGCCAGCAGCGTAAATAGAGCTGGGGCCAACGTCCTGACTTTC
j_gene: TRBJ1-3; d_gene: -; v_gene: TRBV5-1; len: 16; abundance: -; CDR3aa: CASSLAGVHSGNTIYF; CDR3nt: TGCGCCAGCAGCTTGGCCGGGGTCCACTCTGGAAACACCATATATTTT
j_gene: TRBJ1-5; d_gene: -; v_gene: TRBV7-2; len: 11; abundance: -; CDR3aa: CASSLDGPQHF; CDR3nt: TGTGCCAGCAGCTTAGACGGGCCCCAGCATTTT
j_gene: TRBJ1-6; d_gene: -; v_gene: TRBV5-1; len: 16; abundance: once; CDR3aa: CASSLDQGRYNSPLHF; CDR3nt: TGCGCCAGCAGCTTGGATCAGGGCCGCTATAATTCACCCCTCCACTTT
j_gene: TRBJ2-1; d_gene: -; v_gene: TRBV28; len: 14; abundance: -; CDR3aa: CASAQGFPYNEQFF; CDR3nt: TGTGCCTCCGCTCAGGGGTTTCCCTACAATGAGCAGTTCTTC
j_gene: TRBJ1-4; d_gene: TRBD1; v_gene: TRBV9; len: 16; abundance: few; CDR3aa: CASTRDSEVANEKLFF; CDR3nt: TGTGCCAGCACCAGGGACAGCGAGGTGGCTAATGAAAAACTGTTTTTT
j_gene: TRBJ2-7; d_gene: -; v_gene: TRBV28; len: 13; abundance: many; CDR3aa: CASSPSFSYEQYF; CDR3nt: TGTGCCAGCAGTCCCAGTTTCTCCTACGAGCAGTACTTC
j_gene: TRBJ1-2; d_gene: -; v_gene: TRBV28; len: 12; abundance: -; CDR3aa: CASTTTGYGYTF; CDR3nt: TGTGCCAGCACCACAACAGGATATGGCTACACCTTC
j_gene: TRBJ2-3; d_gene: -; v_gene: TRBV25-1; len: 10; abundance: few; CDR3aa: CATFSDTQYF; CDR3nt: TGTGCCACCTTTTCCGATACGCAGTATTTT
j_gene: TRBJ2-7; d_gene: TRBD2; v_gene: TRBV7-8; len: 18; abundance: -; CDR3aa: CASSLGPGTSGDPYEQYF; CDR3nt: TGTGCCAGCAGCTTAGGGCCTGGGACTAGCGGAGACCCCTACGAGCAGTACTTC
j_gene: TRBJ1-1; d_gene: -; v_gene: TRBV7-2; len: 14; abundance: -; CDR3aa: CASSFGSGNTEAFF; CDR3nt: TGTGCCAGCAGCTTCGGTAGCGGGAACACTGAAGCTTTCTTT
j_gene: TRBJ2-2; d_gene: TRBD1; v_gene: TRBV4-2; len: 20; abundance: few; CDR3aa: CASSQDIRQGVPRTTGELFF; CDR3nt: TGTGCCAGCAGCCAAGATATAAGACAGGGGGTTCCTCGGACCACCGGGGAGCTGTTTTTT
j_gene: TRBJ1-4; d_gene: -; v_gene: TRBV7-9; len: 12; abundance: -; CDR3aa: CASSRQAEKLFF; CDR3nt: TGTGCCAGCAGCCGACAGGCAGAAAAACTGTTTTTT
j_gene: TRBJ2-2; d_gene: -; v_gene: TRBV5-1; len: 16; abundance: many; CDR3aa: CARSLGRAPRTGELFF; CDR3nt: TGCGCCCGCAGCTTGGGGCGGGCCCCCCGCACCGGGGAGCTGTTTTTT
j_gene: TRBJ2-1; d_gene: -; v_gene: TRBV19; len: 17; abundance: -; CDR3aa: CASSGGRLFRSYNEQFF; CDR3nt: TGTGCCAGTAGTGGGGGGAGACTTTTCCGCTCCTACAATGAGCAGTTCTTC
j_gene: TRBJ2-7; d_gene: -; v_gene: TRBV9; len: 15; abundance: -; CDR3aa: CASSVGLGQTYEQYF; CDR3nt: TGTGCCAGCAGCGTAGGTCTAGGACAGACCTACGAGCAGTACTTC